Detailed here is one TCR beta chain. This sample stems from a study of blood T cells in healthy people across ages. In germline, CDR1 is SQVTM, CDR2 ANQGSEA. The V end lost 3 bases, the J end lost 6 bases, and 12 bases lay between the germline ends. This CDR3 has 13 residues. A second 7 to 11 cycle PCR used barcoded and J-beta primers. MiXCR was run by TCRdb on the 5' RACE reads, yielding one entry per CDR3 protein. Here the sample spans about 1.8 million distinct CDR3 sequences, less than 50% being singletons. The material sequenced was blood. This clonotype was sampled from a woman aged 40 to 50 in good health. The rearrangement uses TRBV29-1 and TRBJ2-4; perhaps TRBD1 as D (6 bases). The CDR3: CSVEDGQTNIQYF. In DNA, the CDR3 is TGCAGCGTTGAGGACGGACAGACAAACATTCAGTACTTC.